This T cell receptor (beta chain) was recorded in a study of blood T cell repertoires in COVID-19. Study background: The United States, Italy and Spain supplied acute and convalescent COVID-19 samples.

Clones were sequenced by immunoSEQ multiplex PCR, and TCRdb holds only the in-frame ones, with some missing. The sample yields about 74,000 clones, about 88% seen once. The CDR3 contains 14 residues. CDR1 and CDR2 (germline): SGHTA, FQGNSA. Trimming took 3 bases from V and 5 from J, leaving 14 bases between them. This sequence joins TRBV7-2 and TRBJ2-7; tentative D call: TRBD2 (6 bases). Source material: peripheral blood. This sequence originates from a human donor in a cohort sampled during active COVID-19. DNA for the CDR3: TGTGCCAGCAGCTTTCTGAGTTCGGGAGACGAGCAGTACTTC. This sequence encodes CASSFLSSGDEQYF.